The rows below give T cell receptor beta chains drawn from one sample of a study of blood T cell repertoires in COVID-19. Profiled with immunoSEQ multiplex PCR; TCRdb holds only in-frame clones, not every one. The top ten hold approximately 1.4% of the sample, which has 70,000 or so clones, 88% seen once. The source material was peripheral blood. The receptors derive from a human donor in a cohort sampled during active COVID-19. Both conserved end residues are part of each CDR3. A D gene is named only where the DNA matches it firmly. Clone size is shown for a subset of rows, as once, few, many or a class of expanded clone.

J gene: TRBJ2-5; D gene: TRBD2; V gene: TRBV9; clone size: .; CDR3 DNA: TGTGCCAGCAGCGTAGGGATTTCCGGGAGGGACTACCAAGAGACCCAGTACTTC; CDR3 protein: CASSVGISGRDYQETQYF
J gene: TRBJ2-3; D gene: .; V gene: TRBV3-1/TRBV3-2; clone size: .; CDR3 DNA: TGTGCCAGCAGTCCAAATAGAGCAGATACGCAGTATTTT; CDR3 protein: CASSPNRADTQYF
J gene: TRBJ1-2; D gene: TRBD1; V gene: TRBV11-3; clone size: .; CDR3 DNA: TGTGCCAGCAGCCCGCGACAGGGGCTCTATGGCTACACCTTC; CDR3 protein: CASSPRQGLYGYTF
J gene: TRBJ1-1; D gene: .; V gene: TRBV30; clone size: .; CDR3 DNA: TGTGCCTGGCACAGACGGGGAACTGAAGCTTTCTTT; CDR3 protein: CAWHRRGTEAFF
J gene: TRBJ2-5; D gene: .; V gene: TRBV5-1; clone size: once; CDR3 DNA: TGCGCCCGCAGCTTGGTAGGGGGCCAGGGGGGTGAGGAGACCCAGTACTTC; CDR3 protein: CARSLVGGQGGEETQYF
J gene: TRBJ2-3; D gene: TRBD2; V gene: TRBV6-5; clone size: .; CDR3 DNA: TGTGCCAGCAGTCCTAGCGGGAGGAGCACAGATACGCAGTATTTT; CDR3 protein: CASSPSGRSTDTQYF
J gene: TRBJ2-1; D gene: TRBD2; V gene: TRBV5-1; clone size: once; CDR3 DNA: TGCGCCAGCAGCTTGGGGACTAGAGGCAATGAGCAGTTCTTC; CDR3 protein: CASSLGTRGNEQFF
J gene: TRBJ2-5; D gene: .; V gene: TRBV10-1; clone size: .; CDR3 DNA: TGCGCCGTCATCCGAGACAGTGAAGCTGGGGAGACCCAGTACTTC; CDR3 protein: CAVIRDSEAGETQYF
J gene: TRBJ2-5; D gene: .; V gene: TRBV7-9; clone size: .; CDR3 DNA: TGTGCCAGCAGCTTATTCGGAGAGACCCAGTACTTC; CDR3 protein: CASSLFGETQYF
J gene: TRBJ1-1; D gene: TRBD1; V gene: TRBV29-1; clone size: .; CDR3 DNA: TGCAGCGTTGAACACTTGACCGGGACAGGGGCTTTCTTT; CDR3 protein: CSVEHLTGTGAFF
J gene: TRBJ2-5; D gene: .; V gene: TRBV30; clone size: .; CDR3 DNA: TGTGCCTGGAGTAGGAGGGAAAAAGAGACCCAGTACTTC; CDR3 protein: CAWSRREKETQYF
J gene: TRBJ2-2; D gene: .; V gene: TRBV11-2; clone size: .; CDR3 DNA: TGTGCCCCCACACGGGGGGGGGACAGGGTCACGAACACCGGGGAGCTGTTTTTT; CDR3 protein: CAPTRGGDRVTNTGELFF
J gene: TRBJ2-1; D gene: .; V gene: TRBV28; clone size: once; CDR3 DNA: TGTGCCAGCAGTCAGCTACCTGGACAAACCTACAATGAGCAGTTCTTC; CDR3 protein: CASSQLPGQTYNEQFF
J gene: TRBJ2-3; D gene: TRBD1; V gene: TRBV7-6; clone size: .; CDR3 DNA: TGTGCCAGCAGCCAGAGGACAGGGACAGATACGCAGTATTTT; CDR3 protein: CASSQRTGTDTQYF
J gene: TRBJ2-2; D gene: .; V gene: TRBV9; clone size: once; CDR3 DNA: TGTGCCAGCAGCGTAGTCGGTAGCGGCAAAAAGCGCACCGGGGAGCTGTTTTTT; CDR3 protein: CASSVVGSGKKRTGELFF
J gene: TRBJ2-1; D gene: TRBD2; V gene: TRBV18; clone size: .; CDR3 DNA: TGTGCCAGCTCACCACCCGGACTAGCGGGAGTCGGTAGCTCCTACAATGAGCAGTTCTTC; CDR3 protein: CASSPPGLAGVGSSYNEQFF
J gene: TRBJ2-5; D gene: TRBD2; V gene: TRBV2; clone size: .; CDR3 DNA: TGTGCCACTACGGGGGGAGAGACCCAGTACTTC; CDR3 protein: CATTGGETQYF
J gene: TRBJ2-2; D gene: TRBD2; V gene: TRBV27; clone size: .; CDR3 DNA: TGTGCCAGCAGTTCCCTCGGGACTAGCGGGATAATAGCCGGGGAGCTGTTTTTT; CDR3 protein: CASSSLGTSGIIAGELFF
J gene: TRBJ2-3; D gene: TRBD2; V gene: TRBV27; clone size: .; CDR3 DNA: TGTGCCAGCAGTTTCTCAGCGGGAGTAACAGATACGCAGTATTTT; CDR3 protein: CASSFSAGVTDTQYF
J gene: TRBJ2-7; D gene: TRBD1; V gene: TRBV6-4; clone size: .; CDR3 DNA: TGTGCCAGCAGTGCAGACAGGGGCTACGAGCAGTACTTC; CDR3 protein: CASSADRGYEQYF
J gene: TRBJ2-5; D gene: TRBD2; V gene: TRBV9; clone size: .; CDR3 DNA: TGTGCCAGCAGCCGCGGGGCTAGCGGGAGGGGAGAGACCCAGTACTTC; CDR3 protein: CASSRGASGRGETQYF
J gene: TRBJ2-7; D gene: TRBD2; V gene: TRBV19; clone size: .; CDR3 DNA: TGTGCCAGTAGGCCTGGGACTAGCGGGAGTTACGAGCAGTACTTC; CDR3 protein: CASRPGTSGSYEQYF
J gene: TRBJ2-2; D gene: .; V gene: TRBV29-1; clone size: .; CDR3 DNA: TGCAGCGTAGACACCACCGGGGAGCTGTTTTTT; CDR3 protein: CSVDTTGELFF
J gene: TRBJ1-1; D gene: .; V gene: TRBV7-6; clone size: .; CDR3 DNA: TGTGCCAGCAGCTTAGGAGAGGACACTGAAGCTTTCTTT; CDR3 protein: CASSLGEDTEAFF
J gene: TRBJ1-1; D gene: .; V gene: TRBV24-1; clone size: .; CDR3 DNA: TGTGCCACCAGTGATCAGGGGCGAATAGCTTTCTTT; CDR3 protein: CATSDQGRIAFF
J gene: TRBJ1-4; D gene: TRBD1; V gene: TRBV4-2; clone size: .; CDR3 DNA: TGTGCCAGCAGCCAGACAGGGGTGGGTCAAAAACTGTTTTTT; CDR3 protein: CASSQTGVGQKLFF
J gene: TRBJ2-5; D gene: .; V gene: TRBV2; clone size: .; CDR3 DNA: TGTGCCAGCACCGACCGGGCGGGTGGCGAGACCCAGTACTTC; CDR3 protein: CASTDRAGGETQYF
J gene: TRBJ2-1; D gene: TRBD2; V gene: TRBV5-1; clone size: .; CDR3 DNA: TGCGCCAGCAGCCGCCGAACTAGCGGGACTATCGAACTTAACAATGAGCAGTTCTTC; CDR3 protein: CASSRRTSGTIELNNEQFF
J gene: TRBJ2-1; D gene: TRBD2; V gene: TRBV7-6; clone size: .; CDR3 DNA: TGTGCCAGCAGCAAACTCGGGACTAGCGGGAGTGGGGGACGTTACTACAATGAGCAGTTCTTC; CDR3 protein: CASSKLGTSGSGGRYYNEQFF